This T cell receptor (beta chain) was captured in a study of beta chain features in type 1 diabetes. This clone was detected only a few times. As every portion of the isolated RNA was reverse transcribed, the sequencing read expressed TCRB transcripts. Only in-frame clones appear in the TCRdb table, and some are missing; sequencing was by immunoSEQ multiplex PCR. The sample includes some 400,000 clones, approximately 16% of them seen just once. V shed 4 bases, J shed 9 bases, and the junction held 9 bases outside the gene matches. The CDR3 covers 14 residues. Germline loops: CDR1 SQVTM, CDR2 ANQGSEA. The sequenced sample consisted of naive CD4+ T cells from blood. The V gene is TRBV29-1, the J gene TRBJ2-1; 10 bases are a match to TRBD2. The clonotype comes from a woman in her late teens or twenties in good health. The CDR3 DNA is TGCAGCGTTGGCCTAGCGGGAGATCATAGTGAGCAGTTCTTC. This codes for CSVGLAGDHSEQFF.